Below are 9 T cell receptor beta chains sequenced from a single sample in a study of T cell changes during pregnancy in multiple sclerosis (dated by TCRdb to 2018 to 2020). Receptor libraries were prepared by the immunoSEQ multiplex PCR assay. TCRdb holds this immuneACCESS table with in-frame rearrangements only. Some clones are missing; in checked studies, unresolved V genes explain under half, and the rest has no known cause. The sample table shows about 30,000 clones, and under 95% are seen once. The top ten hold 6.2% of the sample. The specimen comprised CD8+ T cells from peripheral blood mononuclear cells, sampled before pregnancy. The receptors here all came from a female donor with multiple sclerosis, enrolled in a pregnancy study.

The chain links TRBV7-9 to TRBJ2-7; 8 nucleotides match TRBD2. CDR1 and CDR2 from the germline V gene are SEHNR and FQNEAQ (reference sequence). This CDR3 is 17 amino acids long. V was pared by 5 bases and J by 4 bases, with 16 bases of the junction left unmatched. CDR3 DNA sequence: TGTGCCAGCAGCCACCCGAGGAGCGGGAGTATAAATTACGAGCAGTACTTC. This sequence encodes CASSHPRSGSINYEQYF.

The chain recombines TRBV30 with TRBJ2-7, with a tentative D call TRBD1 (6 bases). The CDR3 has 12 residues. Germline V gene data show CDR1 as GTSNPN and CDR2 as SVGIG (reference sequence). Trimming stripped 0 bases from V and 6 bases from J, with 9 bases between. CDR3 DNA sequence: TGTGCCTGGAGTGTCCTGGGGGCCGAGCAGTACTTC. This codes for CAWSVLGAEQYF.

The V and J genes are TRBV6-5 and TRBJ1-1; D not certain. V was trimmed by 2 bases and J by 6 bases, leaving 16 bases between them. This CDR3 spans 15 amino acids. CDR1 is MNHEY, CDR2 SVGAGI, per germline. In DNA form, the CDR3 reads TGTGCCAGCAGTTACGGCGGGGAGAGTAGCTCTGAAGCTTTCTTT. Encoded protein: CASSYGGESSSEAFF.

The chain uses TRBV15 and TRBJ2-3, with 9 bases that match TRBD2. V lost 0 bases and J lost 5; bases outside the gene matches: 9. The CDR3 is 17 residues long. Germline V gene data show CDR1 as LNHNV and CDR2 as YYDKDF (reference sequence). The CDR3 region is CATSRDGGGRVGDTQYF. Here the CDR3 DNA reads TGTGCCACCAGCAGAGATGGAGGCGGGAGGGTCGGAGATACGCAGTATTTT. The whole variable domain, filled in from reference TRBV15 and TRBJ2-3, reads DAMVIQNPRYQVTQFGKPVTLSCSQTLNHNVMYWYQQKSSQAPKLLFHYYDKDFNNEADTPDNFQSRRPNTSFCFLDIRSPGLGDTAMYLCATSRDGGGRVGDTQYFGPGTRLTVL.

V usage is TRBV28 and J usage is TRBJ1-4; D remains ambiguous. CDR1 is MDHEN and CDR2 is SYDVKM in the germline V gene. V lost 2 bases to trimming and J lost 3 bases, with 13 bases between them. This CDR3 is 16 amino acids long. The CDR3 loop is CASSLRLADSNEKLFF. The CDR3 bases are TGTGCCAGCAGTTTAAGACTGGCAGATTCTAATGAAAAACTGTTTTTT.

The chain links TRBV27 to TRBJ2-7; tentative D call: TRBD2 (5 bases). CDR3 length: 18 residues. V was clipped by 0 bases and J by 4 bases, with 22 bases between them. The germline V gene encodes CDR1 MNHEY and CDR2 SMNVEV (reference sequence). The CDR3 DNA follows: TGTGCCAGCAGTTTATCGATTCCAAACTCGGCTAGCTTGTACGAGCAGTACTTC. Translation gives CASSLSIPNSASLYEQYF.

The chain uses TRBV29-1 and TRBJ2-7, with 8 bases matching TRBD2. J lost 0 bases, V lost 6 bases, and 7 bases had no gene match. Germline values: CDR1 SQVTM, CDR2 ANQGSEA. CDR3 size: 14 residues. The CDR3 region is CSVNGLAGSYEQYF. In DNA form, the CDR3 reads TGCAGCGTGAATGGCCTAGCGGGCTCCTACGAGCAGTACTTC.

This chain connects TRBV5-1 to TRBJ2-7; 8 bases are a match to TRBD1. The V and J ends lost 4 bases and 3 bases, in that order; junction bases with no gene match: 3. The CDR3 contains 13 residues. Germline-derived CDR1 and CDR2 are SGHRS and YFSETQ. The CDR3 bases are TGCGCCAGCAGCCCAGACAGGGGCTACGAGCAGTACTTC. The encoded protein is CASSPDRGYEQYF.

This clone was detected only a few times. The chain joins TRBV6-1 to TRBJ2-7; no reliable D call. The CDR3 has 12 amino acids. Deletions cut 6 bases from V and 2 bases from J, with 8 bases between. Germline V gives CDR1 MNHNS, CDR2 SASEGT. Here the CDR3 DNA reads TGTGCCAGCAGCTTTACTCCCTACGAGCAGTACTTC. This translates into CASSFTPYEQYF.